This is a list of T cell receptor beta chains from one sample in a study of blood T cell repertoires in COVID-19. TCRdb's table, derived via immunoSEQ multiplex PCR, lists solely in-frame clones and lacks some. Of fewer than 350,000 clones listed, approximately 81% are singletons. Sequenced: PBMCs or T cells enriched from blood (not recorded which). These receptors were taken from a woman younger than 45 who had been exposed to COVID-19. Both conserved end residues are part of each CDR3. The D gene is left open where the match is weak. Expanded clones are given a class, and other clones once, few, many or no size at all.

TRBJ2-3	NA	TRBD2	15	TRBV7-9	TGTGCCAGCAGCCATCTAGCGGGTAGCACAGATACGCAGTATTTT	CASSHLAGSTDTQYF
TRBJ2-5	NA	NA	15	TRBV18	TGTGCCAGCTCACGATCCGGGACACCCGAAGAGACCCAGTACTTC	CASSRSGTPEETQYF
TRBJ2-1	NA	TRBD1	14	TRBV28	TGTGCCAGCAGTTTGGGGACAGGACCTAATGAGCAGTTCTTC	CASSLGTGPNEQFF
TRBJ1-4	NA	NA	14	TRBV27	TGTGTCAGCAGTTGGGGGGCAACTAATGAAAAACTGTTTTTT	CVSSWGATNEKLFF
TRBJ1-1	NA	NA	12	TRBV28	TGTGCCAGCAGTGTAGACTTACATGAAGCTTTCTTT	CASSVDLHEAFF
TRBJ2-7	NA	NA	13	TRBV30	TGTGCCTGGAATGTCCGACAGTCCTACGAGCAGTACTTC	CAWNVRQSYEQYF
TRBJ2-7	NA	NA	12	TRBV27	TGTGCCAGCAGTTCCAACTCCTACGAGCAGTACTTC	CASSSNSYEQYF
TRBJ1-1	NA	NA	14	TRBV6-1	TGTGCCAGCAGTGAAGCGTATACTCCGGCTGAAGCTTTCTTT	CASSEAYTPAEAFF
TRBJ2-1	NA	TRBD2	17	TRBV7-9	TGTGCCAGCAGCGTCTCAGTGGGCGGGAGGGGTAACAATGAGCAGTTCTTC	CASSVSVGGRGNNEQFF
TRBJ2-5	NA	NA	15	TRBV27	TGTGCCAGCAGTTATTTGATCGGGGGAGAAGAGACCCAGTACTTC	CASSYLIGGEETQYF
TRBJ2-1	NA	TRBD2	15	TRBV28	TGTGCCAGCAGTCGACTAGCGGGGGGGCAATCGAGGTCGTTCTTC	CASSRLAGGQSRSFF
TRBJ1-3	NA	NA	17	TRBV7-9	TGTGCCAGCAGCTACCGGGCCGGGGGGTTCTCTGGAAACACCATATATTTT	CASSYRAGGFSGNTIYF
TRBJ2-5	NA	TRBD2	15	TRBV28	TGTGCCAGCAGTTTGGCAAGCGGGGCCCTTGGGACCCAGTACTTC	CASSLASGALGTQYF
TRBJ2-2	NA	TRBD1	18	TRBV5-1	TGCGCCAGCAGCTTGTGGGACAGGGGGCGAACGAACACCGGGGAGCTGTTTTTT	CASSLWDRGRTNTGELFF
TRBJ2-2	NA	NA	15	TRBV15	TGTGCCACCAGCCGCAGCGGGTTGGGCACCGGGGAGCTGTTTTTT	CATSRSGLGTGELFF
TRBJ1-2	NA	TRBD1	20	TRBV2	TGTGCCAGCAGTGAAGCGGATTCCGGGACAGGGTTGCGCGGTGACTATGGCTACACCTTC	CASSEADSGTGLRGDYGYTF
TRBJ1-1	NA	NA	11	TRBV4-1	TGCGCCAGCGTAAGCTCGACTGAAGCTTTCTTT	CASVSSTEAFF
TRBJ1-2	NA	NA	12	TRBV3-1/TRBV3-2	TGTGCCAGCAGGCAGGTTGAAGGTGGCTACACCTTC	CASRQVEGGYTF
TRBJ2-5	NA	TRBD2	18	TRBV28	TGTGCCAGCAGTTTATTCGGGGGACTAGCGGGGGAAAAGAAGACCCAGTACTTC	CASSLFGGLAGEKKTQYF
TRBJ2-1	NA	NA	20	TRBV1	TGCACCAGCACCTCGAACCTCGGACAGGGGGCCCCCGTCTCCTACAATGAGCAGTTCTTC	CTSTSNLGQGAPVSYNEQFF
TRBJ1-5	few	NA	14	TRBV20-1	TGCAGTGCTAGTTTACAGGGAAGAAATCAGCCCCAGCATTTT	CSASLQGRNQPQHF
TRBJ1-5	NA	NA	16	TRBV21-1	TGTGCCAGCAGCCGCATTGCAGGGTTTAGCAATCAGCCCCAGCATTTT	CASSRIAGFSNQPQHF
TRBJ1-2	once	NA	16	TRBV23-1	TGCGCCAGCAGTCAATCAACAGGCCAAACCTTTAGGGGCTACACCTTC	CASSQSTGQTFRGYTF
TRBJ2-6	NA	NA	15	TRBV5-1	TGCGCCAGCAGCACACAGGGTACTGGGGCCAACGTCCTGACTTTC	CASSTQGTGANVLTF
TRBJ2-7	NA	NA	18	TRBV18	TGTGCCAGCTCACCGGTCATCGTTCCCTACAGTCTCTCCTACGAGCAGTACTTC	CASSPVIVPYSLSYEQYF
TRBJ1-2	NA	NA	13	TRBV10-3	TGTGCCATCAGTCAGGGGAATAACTATGGCTACACCTTC	CAISQGNNYGYTF
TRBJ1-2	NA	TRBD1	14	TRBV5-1	TGCGCCAGCAGCTTGGTCCAGGGGGCTCTGAGCTACACCTTC	CASSLVQGALSYTF
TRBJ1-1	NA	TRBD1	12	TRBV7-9	TGTGCCAGCAGTCAGGAGACAGGGGAAGCTTTCTTT	CASSQETGEAFF
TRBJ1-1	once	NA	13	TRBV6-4	TGTGCCAGCAGTGAAGGAGAGAACACTGAAGCTTTCTTT	CASSEGENTEAFF
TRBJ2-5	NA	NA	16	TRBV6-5	TGTGCCAGCAGTTACTCGATCTTGCGGGGTCCACGGACCCAGTACTTC	CASSYSILRGPRTQYF
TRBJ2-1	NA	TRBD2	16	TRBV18	TGTGCCAGCTCACCAGGTGGCAGCGGGGGATACAATGAGCAGTTCTTC	CASSPGGSGGYNEQFF
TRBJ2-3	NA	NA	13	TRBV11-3	TGTGCCAGCAGCTTAGAAGGGGGGGCTACGCAGTATTTT	CASSLEGGATQYF
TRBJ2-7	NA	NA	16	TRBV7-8	TGTGCCAGCAGCTTAGGCGGCACGATCCTCTCCTACGAGCAGTACTTC	CASSLGGTILSYEQYF
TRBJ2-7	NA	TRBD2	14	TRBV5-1	TGCGCCAGCAGCTTGGAACTAGCGTCCTACGAGCAGTACTTC	CASSLELASYEQYF
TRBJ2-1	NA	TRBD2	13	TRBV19	TGTGCCAGTTCTTGGCGGGGGGGCAATGAGCAGTTCTTC	CASSWRGGNEQFF
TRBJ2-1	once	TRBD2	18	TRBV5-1	TGCGCCAGCAGCTTGGAGCCTAGCGGGAGAGGATCCTACAATGAGCAGTTCTTC	CASSLEPSGRGSYNEQFF
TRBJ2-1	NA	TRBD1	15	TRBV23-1	TGCGCCACCACAGTAAGGGACAGAGCCTACAATGAGCAGTTCTTC	CATTVRDRAYNEQFF
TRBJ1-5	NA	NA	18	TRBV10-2	TGCGCCAGCAGTGACCAGATAGGGTCGCTGCAGGGGTTGCAGCCCCAGCATTTT	CASSDQIGSLQGLQPQHF
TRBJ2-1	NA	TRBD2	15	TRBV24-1	TGTGCCACCAGTGAGGGGACTAGCGGAGCGGAGATACAGTTCTTC	CATSEGTSGAEIQFF
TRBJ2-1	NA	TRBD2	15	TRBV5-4	TGTGCCAGCAGCCTGGCGGGGACTAAGGTGGGTGAGCAGTTCTTC	CASSLAGTKVGEQFF
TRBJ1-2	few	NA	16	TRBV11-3	TGTGCCAGCCCTCTTCCGTCGGACACCTGTAACTATGGCTACACCTTC	CASPLPSDTCNYGYTF
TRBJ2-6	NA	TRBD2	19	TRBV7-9	TGTGCCAGCAGCTTAGGGTTAGCGGGAGTGAGAGCTGGGGCCAACGTCCTGACTTTC	CASSLGLAGVRAGANVLTF
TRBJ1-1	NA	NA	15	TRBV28	TGTGCCAGCGGCGGGGCGGGCCTACTGGGCACTGAAGCTTTCTTT	CASGGAGLLGTEAFF
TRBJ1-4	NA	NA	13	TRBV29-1	TGCAGCGCCCTGACAGATAAGAATGAAAAACTGTTTTTT	CSALTDKNEKLFF
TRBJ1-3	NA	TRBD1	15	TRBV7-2	TGTGCCAGCTCCCCAGGAATGGACAGGGGTCACACCATATATTTT	CASSPGMDRGHTIYF
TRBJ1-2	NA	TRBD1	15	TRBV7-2	TGTGCCAGCACCGCAGGACAGGGAGCTAACTATGGCTACACCTTC	CASTAGQGANYGYTF
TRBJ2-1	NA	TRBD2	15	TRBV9	TGTGCCAGCAGCGTCTCCGTACTAGCGGGTAATGAGCAGTTCTTC	CASSVSVLAGNEQFF
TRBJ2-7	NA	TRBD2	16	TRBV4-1	TGCGCCAGCAGCCAAGATCAGCGGGGGGCCAACTACGAGCAGTACTTC	CASSQDQRGANYEQYF
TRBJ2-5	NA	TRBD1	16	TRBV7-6	TGTGCCAGCAGCCCAGGGACAGGGGGTCAGGTAGAGACCCAGTACTTC	CASSPGTGGQVETQYF